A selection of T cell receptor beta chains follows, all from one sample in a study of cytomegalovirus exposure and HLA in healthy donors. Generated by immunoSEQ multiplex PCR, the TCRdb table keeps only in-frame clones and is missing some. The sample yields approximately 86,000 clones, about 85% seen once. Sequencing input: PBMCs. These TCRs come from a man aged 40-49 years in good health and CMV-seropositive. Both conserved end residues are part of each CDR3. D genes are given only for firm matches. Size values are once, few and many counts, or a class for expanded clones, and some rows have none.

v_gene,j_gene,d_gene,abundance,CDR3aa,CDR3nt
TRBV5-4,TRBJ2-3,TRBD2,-,CASSSWGLADRGDTQYF,TGTGCCAGCAGCTCCTGGGGACTAGCCGACCGGGGAGATACGCAGTATTTT
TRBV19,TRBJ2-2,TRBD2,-,CASRVAGGAGELFF,TGTGCCAGCCGTGTAGCGGGAGGAGCCGGGGAGCTGTTTTTT
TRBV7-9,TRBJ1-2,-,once,CASSSVGQNYGYTF,TGTGCCAGCAGCTCCGTCGGACAGAACTATGGCTACACCTTC
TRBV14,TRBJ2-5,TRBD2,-,CASSQGRLAGGETQYF,TGTGCCAGCAGCCAAGGAAGACTAGCGGGGGGTGAGACCCAGTACTTC
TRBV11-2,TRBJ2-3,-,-,CASSYSYSTDTQYF,TGTGCCAGCAGTTATTCCTACAGCACAGATACGCAGTATTTT
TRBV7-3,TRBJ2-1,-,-,CASSLLQGAYNEQFF,TGTGCCAGCAGCCTATTACAGGGAGCCTACAATGAGCAGTTCTTC
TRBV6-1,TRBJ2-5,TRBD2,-,CASSALTSGEQETQYF,TGTGCCAGCAGTGCGCTCACTAGCGGAGAGCAAGAGACCCAGTACTTC
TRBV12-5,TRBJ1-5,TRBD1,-,CASGGQGAQPQHF,TGTGCTAGTGGAGGACAGGGGGCTCAGCCCCAGCATTTT
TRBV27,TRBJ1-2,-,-,CASSLVPRSYGYTF,TGTGCCAGCAGTTTAGTCCCGCGCTCCTATGGCTACACCTTC
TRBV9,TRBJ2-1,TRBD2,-,CASSVVASGSSYNEQFF,TGTGCCAGCAGCGTAGTGGCTAGCGGGAGTTCCTACAATGAGCAGTTCTTC
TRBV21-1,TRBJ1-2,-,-,CASSPVGVCADSGYTF,TGTGCCAGCAGCCCCGTCGGGGTCTGCGCGGATTCTGGCTACACCTTC
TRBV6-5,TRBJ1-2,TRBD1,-,CASSPPPGTVYGYTF,TGTGCCAGCAGTCCCCCCCCCGGGACAGTCTATGGCTACACCTTC
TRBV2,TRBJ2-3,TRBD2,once,CASIIGLARTDTQYF,TGTGCCAGCATCATTGGACTAGCCCGCACAGATACGCAGTATTTT
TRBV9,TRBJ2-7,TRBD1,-,CASSPQLGQGFYEQYF,TGTGCCAGCAGCCCTCAACTGGGACAGGGTTTCTACGAGCAGTACTTC